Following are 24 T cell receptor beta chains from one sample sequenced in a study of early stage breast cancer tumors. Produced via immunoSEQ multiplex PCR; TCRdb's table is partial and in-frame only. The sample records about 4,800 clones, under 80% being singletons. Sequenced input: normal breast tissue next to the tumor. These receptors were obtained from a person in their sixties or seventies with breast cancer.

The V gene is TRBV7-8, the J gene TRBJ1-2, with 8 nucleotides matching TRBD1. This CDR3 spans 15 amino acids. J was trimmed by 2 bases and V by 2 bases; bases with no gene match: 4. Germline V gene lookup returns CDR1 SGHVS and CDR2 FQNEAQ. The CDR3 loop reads CASSLRDRTNYGYTF. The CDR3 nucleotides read TGTGCCAGCAGCTTAAGGGACAGGACAAACTATGGCTACACCTTC.

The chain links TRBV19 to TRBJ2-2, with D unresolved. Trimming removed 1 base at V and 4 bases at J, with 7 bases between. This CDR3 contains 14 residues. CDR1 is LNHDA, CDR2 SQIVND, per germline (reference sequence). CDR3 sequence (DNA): TGTGCCAGTAGTATAGGTCGGTTCACCGGGGAGCTGTTTTTT. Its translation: CASSIGRFTGELFF.

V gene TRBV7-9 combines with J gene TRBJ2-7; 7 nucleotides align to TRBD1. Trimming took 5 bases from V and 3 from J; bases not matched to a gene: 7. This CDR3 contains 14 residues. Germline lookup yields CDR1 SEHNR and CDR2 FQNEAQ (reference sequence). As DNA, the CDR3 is TGTGCCAGCAGCCTTACAGGGGTCAACTACGAGCAGTACTTC. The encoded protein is CASSLTGVNYEQYF.

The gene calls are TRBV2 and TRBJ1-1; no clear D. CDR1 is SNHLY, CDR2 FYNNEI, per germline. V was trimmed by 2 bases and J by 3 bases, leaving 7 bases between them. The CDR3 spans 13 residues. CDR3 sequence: CASSELEDTEAFF. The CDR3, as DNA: TGTGCCAGCAGTGAATTAGAAGACACTGAAGCTTTCTTT.

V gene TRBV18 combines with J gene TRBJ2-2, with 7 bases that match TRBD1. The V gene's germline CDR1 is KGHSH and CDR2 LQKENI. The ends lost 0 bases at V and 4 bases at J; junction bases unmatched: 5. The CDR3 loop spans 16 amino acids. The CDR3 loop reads CASSPPGQRATGELFF. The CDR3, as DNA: TGTGCCAGCTCACCACCGGGACAGAGAGCCACCGGGGAGCTGTTTTTT.

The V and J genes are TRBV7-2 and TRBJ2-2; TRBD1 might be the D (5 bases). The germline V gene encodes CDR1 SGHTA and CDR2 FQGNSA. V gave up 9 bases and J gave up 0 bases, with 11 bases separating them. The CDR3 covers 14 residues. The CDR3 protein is CASGAVANTGELFF. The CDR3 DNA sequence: TGTGCCAGTGGGGCAGTAGCGAACACCGGGGAGCTGTTTTTT.

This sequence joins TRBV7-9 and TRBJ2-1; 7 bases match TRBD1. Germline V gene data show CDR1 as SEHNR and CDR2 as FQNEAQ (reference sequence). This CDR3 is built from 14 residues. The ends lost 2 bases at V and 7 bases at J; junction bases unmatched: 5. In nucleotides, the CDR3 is TGTGCCAGCAGCTTAACACAGGGGTCGAATGAGCAGTTCTTC. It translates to CASSLTQGSNEQFF.

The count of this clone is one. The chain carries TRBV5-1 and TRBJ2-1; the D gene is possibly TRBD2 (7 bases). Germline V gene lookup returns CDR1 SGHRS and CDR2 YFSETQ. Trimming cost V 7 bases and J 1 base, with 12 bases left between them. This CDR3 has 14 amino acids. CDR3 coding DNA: TGCGCCAGCGCCGAGGGGGGGTCCTACAATGAGCAGTTCTTC. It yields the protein CASAEGGSYNEQFF.

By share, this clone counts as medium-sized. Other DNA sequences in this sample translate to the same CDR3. CDR3 sequence (DNA): TGTGCCAGCAGCTGGGGGTCGGGGTCGAACTATGGCTACACCTTC. Its translation: CASSWGSGSNYGYTF. The chain couples TRBV11-2 to TRBJ1-2, with a tentative D call TRBD1 (5 bases). V shed 4 bases and J shed 2 bases, with 14 bases lying between them. Germline loops: CDR1 SGHAT, CDR2 FQNNGV. The CDR3 totals 15 residues.

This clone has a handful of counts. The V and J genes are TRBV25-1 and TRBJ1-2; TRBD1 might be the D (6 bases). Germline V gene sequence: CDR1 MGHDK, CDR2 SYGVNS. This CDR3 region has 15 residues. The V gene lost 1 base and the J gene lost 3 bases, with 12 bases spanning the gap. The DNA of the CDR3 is TGTGCCAGCAGTGAATCAGGGGAGGGGTACTATGGCTACACCTTC. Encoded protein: CASSESGEGYYGYTF.

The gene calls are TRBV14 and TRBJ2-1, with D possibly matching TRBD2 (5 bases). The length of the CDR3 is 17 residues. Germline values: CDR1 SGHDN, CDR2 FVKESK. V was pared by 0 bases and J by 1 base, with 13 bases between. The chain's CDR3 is CASSQDFGSRSYNEQFF. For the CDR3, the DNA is TGTGCCAGCAGCCAAGATTTTGGGAGTAGGTCCTACAATGAGCAGTTCTTC.

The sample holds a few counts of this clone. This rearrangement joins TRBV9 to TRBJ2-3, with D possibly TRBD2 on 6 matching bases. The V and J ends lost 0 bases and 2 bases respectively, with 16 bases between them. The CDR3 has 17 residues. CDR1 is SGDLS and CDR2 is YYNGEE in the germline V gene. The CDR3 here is CASSVGGGARPTDTQYF. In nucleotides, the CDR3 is TGTGCCAGCAGCGTAGGAGGAGGGGCTAGACCCACAGATACGCAGTATTTT.

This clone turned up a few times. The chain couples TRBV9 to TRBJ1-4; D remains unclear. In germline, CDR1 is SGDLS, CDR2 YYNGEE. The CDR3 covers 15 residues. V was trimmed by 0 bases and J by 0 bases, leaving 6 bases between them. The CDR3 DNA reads TGTGCCAGCAGCGTAGGCGTAGCAACTAATGAAAAACTGTTTTTT. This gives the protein CASSVGVATNEKLFF.

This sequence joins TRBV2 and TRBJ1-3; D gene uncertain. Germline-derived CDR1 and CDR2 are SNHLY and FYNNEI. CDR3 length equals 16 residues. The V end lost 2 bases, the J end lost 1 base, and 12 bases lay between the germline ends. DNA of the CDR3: TGTGCCAGCAGTGAAATGGGAACTAAGTCTGGAAACACCATATATTTT. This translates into CASSEMGTKSGNTIYF.

CDR3 protein: CATRRGPQETQYF. The CDR3 DNA follows: TGTGCCACTCGAAGGGGGCCCCAAGAGACCCAGTACTTC. This chain links TRBV7-2 with TRBJ2-5; 7 bases match TRBD1. This CDR3 has 13 residues. From germline, CDR1 is SGHTA and CDR2 FQGNSA. After removal of 10 bases from V and 1 base from J, the junction contained 6 bases not matched to a gene.

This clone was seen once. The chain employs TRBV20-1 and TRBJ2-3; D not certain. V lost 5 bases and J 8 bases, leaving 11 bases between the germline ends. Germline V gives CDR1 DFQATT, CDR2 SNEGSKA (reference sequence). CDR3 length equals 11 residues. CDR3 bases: TGCAGTGCTCATAGGGTCTCTACGCAGTATTTT. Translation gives CSAHRVSTQYF.

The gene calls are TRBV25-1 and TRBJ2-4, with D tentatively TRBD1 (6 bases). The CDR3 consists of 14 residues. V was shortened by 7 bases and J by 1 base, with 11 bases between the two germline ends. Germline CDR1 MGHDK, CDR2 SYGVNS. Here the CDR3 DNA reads TGTGCCAGCACCTCCACAGGGGCCAAAAACATTCAGTACTTC. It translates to CASTSTGAKNIQYF.

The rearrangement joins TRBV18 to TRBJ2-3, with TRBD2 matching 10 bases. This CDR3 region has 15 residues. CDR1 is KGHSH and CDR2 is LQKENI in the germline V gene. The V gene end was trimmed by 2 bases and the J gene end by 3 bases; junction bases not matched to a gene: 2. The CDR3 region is CASSPSGRGTDTQYF. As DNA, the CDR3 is TGTGCCAGCTCACCAAGCGGGAGGGGGACAGATACGCAGTATTTT.

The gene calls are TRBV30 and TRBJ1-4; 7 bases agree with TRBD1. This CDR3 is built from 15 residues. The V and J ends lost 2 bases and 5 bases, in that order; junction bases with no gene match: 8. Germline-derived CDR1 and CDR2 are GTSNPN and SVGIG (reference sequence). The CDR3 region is CAWSLATGNNEKLFF. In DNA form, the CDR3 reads TGTGCCTGGAGTTTAGCGACAGGGAACAATGAAAAACTGTTTTTT.

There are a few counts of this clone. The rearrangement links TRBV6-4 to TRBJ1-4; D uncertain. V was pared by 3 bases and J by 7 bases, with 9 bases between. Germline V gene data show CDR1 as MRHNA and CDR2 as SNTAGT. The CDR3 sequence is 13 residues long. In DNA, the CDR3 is TGTGCCAGCAGTGAAAATGATGGTGAAAAACTGTTTTTT. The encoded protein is CASSENDGEKLFF.

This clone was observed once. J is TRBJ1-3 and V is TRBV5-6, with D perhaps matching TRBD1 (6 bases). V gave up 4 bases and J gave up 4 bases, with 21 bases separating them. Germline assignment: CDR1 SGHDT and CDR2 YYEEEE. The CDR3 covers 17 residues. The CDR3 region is CASSPTWRGRPGNTIYF. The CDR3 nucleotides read TGTGCCAGCAGCCCAACTTGGCGGGGGCGGCCCGGAAACACCATATATTTT.

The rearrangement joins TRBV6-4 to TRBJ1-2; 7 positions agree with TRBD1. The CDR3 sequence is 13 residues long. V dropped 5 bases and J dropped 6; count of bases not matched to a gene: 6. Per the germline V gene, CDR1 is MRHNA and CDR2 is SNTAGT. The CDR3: CASSSSGGDGYTF. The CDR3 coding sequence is TGTGCCAGCAGTTCCTCAGGGGGGGATGGCTACACCTTC.

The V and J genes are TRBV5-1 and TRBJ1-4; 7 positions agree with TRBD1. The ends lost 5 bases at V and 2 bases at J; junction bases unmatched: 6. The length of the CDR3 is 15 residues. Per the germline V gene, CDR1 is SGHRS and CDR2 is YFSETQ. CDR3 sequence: CASRNRGYTNEKLFF. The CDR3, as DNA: TGCGCCAGCAGGAACAGGGGCTATACTAATGAAAAACTGTTTTTT.

In DNA form, the CDR3 reads TGTGCCAGCTCAGGCCCCGGGCAGGGCGAGGAGCAGTACTTC. Translated: CASSGPGQGEEQYF. V usage is TRBV18 and J usage is TRBJ2-7; a weak D match, TRBD1 (5 bases). V was pared by 5 bases and J by 7 bases, with 18 bases between. Germline CDR1 KGHSH, CDR2 LQKENI. The CDR3 runs 14 residues.